This TCR beta chain was documented in a study of blood T cell repertoires in COVID-19 (dated by TCRdb to about 2020). In the study overall: The collaborator samples originated in the United States, Italy and Spain and spanned the acute and convalescent phases of COVID-19. The prospective study material was composed of cDNA or gDNA derived from T cells, B-cell-depleted T cells, or PBMCs. Where HLA class I and class II types were available, the types were taken from metadata supplied by the sample provider, not from assay-based typing. Samples were obtained from the ongoing ImmuneRACE study (first 160 participants) and from over 1,000 subjects provided by 6 global collaborators. The repertoires were released in a freely available public database meant as a resource for research on the immune response to SARS-CoV-2. The dataset comprised deeply sampled blood TCRbeta repertoires from subjects exposed to, actively infected with, or recovered from COVID-19. A de-identified subject ID, COVID-19 status, age in years and sex were almost always included in the sample metadata.

The immunoSEQ Assay, a bias-controlled multiplex PCR, was used to amplify TCRbeta CDR3 regions from genomic DNA. Per the authors' processing: The number of nucleated cells in each sample was estimated from the amplification of reference gene primers within the assay. To quantify the absolute abundance of each unique TCRbeta CDR3 rearrangement, sequence reads were collapsed and filtered. For each sample, productive Simpson clonality was calculated as the square root of Simpson's diversity index over productive rearrangements. As stored in TCRdb, this immuneACCESS dataset retains in-frame rearrangements with V and J assigned. A fraction of the clones does not appear; measured against another copy, unresolved V genes explain less than half of the discrepancy, and the remainder lacks a known reason. V and J calls and clone size are given by that table; D and trimming were obtained from the DNA. This sample lists roughly 200,000 clones; around 84% were detected once. The leading ten clones occupy about 12% of the sample.

The CDR3 sequence holds 14 residues, the cysteine and phenylalanine included. Only CDR3 DNA remains: 42 bases, in frame from the first base. From the germline V gene (reference sequence), CDR1 is SEHNR and CDR2 is FQNEAQ. V loses 5 bases of germline sequence and J loses 4 bases, and the interval between the two ends is 14 bases. What the research found in general, with its limitations: Clinical and demographic metadata were provided uncurated, with the amount varying by source and participant.

Turning to this clone: Its antigen specificity is not known. Nothing much larger sits one base from this clone, and base qualities are not available.

The collaborating institutions used their own protocols to collect whole blood in K2EDTA tubes. Collaborator samples were shipped for TCRbeta analysis as frozen whole blood, isolated PBMCs, or DNA extracted from either sample type. The clonotype was recovered from a human donor in a cohort sampled during active COVID-19. The rearrangement joined TRBV7-9 to TRBJ2-5; the D gene is possibly TRBD1, with 7 bases matching. The sample comprised peripheral blood. The CDR3 loop reads CASSHQGGGETQYF. The DNA sequence is TGTGCCAGCAGCCACCAGGGGGGCGGAGAGACCCAGTACTTC.